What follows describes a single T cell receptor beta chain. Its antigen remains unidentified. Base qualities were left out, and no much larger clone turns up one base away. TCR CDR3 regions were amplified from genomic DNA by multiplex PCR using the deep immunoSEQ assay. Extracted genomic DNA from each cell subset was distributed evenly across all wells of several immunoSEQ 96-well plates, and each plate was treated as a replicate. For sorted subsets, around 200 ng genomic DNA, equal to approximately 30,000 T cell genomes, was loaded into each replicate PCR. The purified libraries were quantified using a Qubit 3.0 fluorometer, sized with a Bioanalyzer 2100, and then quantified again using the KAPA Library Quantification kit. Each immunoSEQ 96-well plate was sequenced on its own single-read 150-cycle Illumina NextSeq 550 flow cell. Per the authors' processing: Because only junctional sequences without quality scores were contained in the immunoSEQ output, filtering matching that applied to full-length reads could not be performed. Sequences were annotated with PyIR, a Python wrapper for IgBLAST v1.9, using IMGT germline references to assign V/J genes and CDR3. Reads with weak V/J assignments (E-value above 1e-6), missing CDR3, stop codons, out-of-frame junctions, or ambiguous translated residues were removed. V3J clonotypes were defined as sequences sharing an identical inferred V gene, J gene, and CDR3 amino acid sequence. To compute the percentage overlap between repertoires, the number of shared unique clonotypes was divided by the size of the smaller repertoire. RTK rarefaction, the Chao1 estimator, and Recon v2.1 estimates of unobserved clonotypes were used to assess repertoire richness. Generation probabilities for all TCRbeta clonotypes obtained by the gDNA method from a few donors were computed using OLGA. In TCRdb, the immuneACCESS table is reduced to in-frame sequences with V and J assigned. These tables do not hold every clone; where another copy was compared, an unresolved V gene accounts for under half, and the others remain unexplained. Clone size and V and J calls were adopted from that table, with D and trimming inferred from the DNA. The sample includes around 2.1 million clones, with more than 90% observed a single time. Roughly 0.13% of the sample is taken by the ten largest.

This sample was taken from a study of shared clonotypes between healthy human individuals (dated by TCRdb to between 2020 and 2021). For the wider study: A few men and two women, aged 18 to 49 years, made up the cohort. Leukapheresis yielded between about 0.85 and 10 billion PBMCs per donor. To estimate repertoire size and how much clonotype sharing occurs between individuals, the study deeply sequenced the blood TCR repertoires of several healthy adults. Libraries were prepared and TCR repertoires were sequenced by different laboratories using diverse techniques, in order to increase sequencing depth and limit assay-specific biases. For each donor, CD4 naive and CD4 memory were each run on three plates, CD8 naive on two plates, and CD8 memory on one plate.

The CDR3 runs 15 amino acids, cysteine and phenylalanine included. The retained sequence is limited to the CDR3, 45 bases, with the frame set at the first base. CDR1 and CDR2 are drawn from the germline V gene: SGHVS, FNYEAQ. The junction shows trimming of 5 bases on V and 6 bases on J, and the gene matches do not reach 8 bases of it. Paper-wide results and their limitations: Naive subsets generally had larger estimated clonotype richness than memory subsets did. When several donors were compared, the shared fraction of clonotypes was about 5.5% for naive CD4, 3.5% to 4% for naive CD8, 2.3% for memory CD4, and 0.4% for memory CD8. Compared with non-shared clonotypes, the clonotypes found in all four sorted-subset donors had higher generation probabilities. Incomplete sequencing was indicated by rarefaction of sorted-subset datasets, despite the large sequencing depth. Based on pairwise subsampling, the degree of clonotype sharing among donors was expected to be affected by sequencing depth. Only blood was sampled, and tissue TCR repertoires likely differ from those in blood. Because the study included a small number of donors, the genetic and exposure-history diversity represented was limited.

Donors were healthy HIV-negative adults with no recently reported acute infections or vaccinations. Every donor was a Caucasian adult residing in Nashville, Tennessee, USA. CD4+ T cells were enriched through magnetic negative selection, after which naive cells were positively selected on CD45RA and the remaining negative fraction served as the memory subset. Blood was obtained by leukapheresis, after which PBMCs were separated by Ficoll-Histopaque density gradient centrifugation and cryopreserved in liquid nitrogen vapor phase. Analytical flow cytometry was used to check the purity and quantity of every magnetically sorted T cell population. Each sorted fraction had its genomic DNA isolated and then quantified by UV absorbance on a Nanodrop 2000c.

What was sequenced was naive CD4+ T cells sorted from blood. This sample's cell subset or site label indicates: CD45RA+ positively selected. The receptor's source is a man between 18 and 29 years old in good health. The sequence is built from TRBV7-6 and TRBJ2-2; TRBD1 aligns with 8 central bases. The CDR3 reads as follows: CASSLGQAMAGELFF. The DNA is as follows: TGTGCCAGCAGCCTGGGACAGGCTATGGCCGGGGAGCTGTTTTTT.